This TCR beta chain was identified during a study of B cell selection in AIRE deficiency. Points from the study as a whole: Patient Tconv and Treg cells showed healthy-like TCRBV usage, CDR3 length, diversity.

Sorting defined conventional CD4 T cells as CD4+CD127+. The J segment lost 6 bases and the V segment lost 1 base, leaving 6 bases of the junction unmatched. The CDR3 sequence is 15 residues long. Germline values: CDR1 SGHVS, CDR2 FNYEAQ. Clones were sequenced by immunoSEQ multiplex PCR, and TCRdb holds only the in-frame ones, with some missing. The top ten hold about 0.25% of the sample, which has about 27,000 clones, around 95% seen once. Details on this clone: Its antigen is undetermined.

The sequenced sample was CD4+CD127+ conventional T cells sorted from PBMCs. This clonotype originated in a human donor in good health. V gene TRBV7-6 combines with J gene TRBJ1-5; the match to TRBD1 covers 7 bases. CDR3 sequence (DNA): TGTGCCAGCAGCTTAGAGGCAGGGGGGATTCAGCCCCAGCATTTT. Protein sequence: CASSLEAGGIQPQHF.